These 21 T cell receptor beta chains came from one sample sequenced in a study of blood T cell repertoires in COVID-19. Repertoires were generated with immunoSEQ multiplex PCR, while TCRdb's copy carries only in-frame clones and drops some. The sample consists of 72,000 or so clones, around nine tenths of them appearing once. What was sequenced was peripheral blood. Receptors originate from a woman aged 60-75 years with acute or convalescent COVID-19.

Only one count was recorded for this clone. V and J are TRBV30 and TRBJ1-1; 10 bases are a match to TRBD1. Germline V gene sequence: CDR1 GTSNPN, CDR2 SVGIG (reference sequence). The CDR3 is made up of 13 amino acids. With 4 bases clipped from V and 5 bases from J, the junction kept 4 bases outside the gene matches. The CDR3 coding sequence is TGTGCCTGGAAAGGGACAGGGGTTACTGAAGCTTTCTTT. It is translated as CAWKGTGVTEAFF.

This clone has just a few counts. This chain links TRBV5-1 with TRBJ1-6; TRBD1 aligns across 9 bases. CDR3 size: 14 residues. V lost 3 bases to trimming and J lost 11 bases; unmatched junction nucleotides: 6. Looked up from germline, CDR1 is SGHRS and CDR2 is YFSETQ. In DNA, the CDR3 is TGCGCCAGCAGCTCCACAGGGGGCGACACACCCCTCCACTTT. This sequence encodes CASSSTGGDTPLHF.

The chain couples TRBV6-5 to TRBJ1-2, with D tentatively TRBD1 (5 bases). The ends were cut back, 0 bases at V and 4 bases at J, with 9 bases in the middle. From germline, CDR1 is MNHEY and CDR2 SVGAGI. CDR3 length: 14 residues. In DNA, the CDR3 is TGTGCCAGCAGTTACTCGGGGGGTAGCTATGGCTACACCTTC. Translated, it gives CASSYSGGSYGYTF.

The rearrangement links TRBV5-1 to TRBJ2-2, with D perhaps matching TRBD2 (5 bases). V was clipped by 4 bases and J by 8 bases, with 15 bases between them. CDR1 SGHRS and CDR2 YFSETQ come from the germline V gene. The CDR3 is made up of 14 amino acids. As DNA, the CDR3 is TGCGCCAGCAGCCCGGGGTACCTGAGGGGGGAGCTGTTTTTT. Translation gives CASSPGYLRGELFF.

This clone was recorded only once. This chain links TRBV7-3 with TRBJ2-6, with 12 bases matching TRBD1. The CDR3 is 18 residues long. Germline CDR1 is SGHTA and CDR2 is FQGTGA. V lost 5 bases, J lost 2 bases, and 7 bases stayed unmatched. This CDR3 is CASSMAGQGAAGANVLTF. The CDR3 DNA sequence: TGTGCCAGCAGCATGGCGGGACAGGGGGCCGCTGGGGCCAACGTCCTGACTTTC.

This chain joins TRBV7-2 and TRBJ2-3; 8 positions agree with TRBD2. CDR3 length equals 15 residues. Germline CDR1 is SGHTA and CDR2 is FQGNSA. Germline trimming cut 5 bases from V and 4 bases from J; bases unmatched to any gene: 8. As DNA, the CDR3 is TGTGCCAGCAGCCCCGTGGCCGGGGGGGCAGATACGCAGTATTTT. This gives the protein CASSPVAGGADTQYF.

DNA for the CDR3: TGTGCCAGCAGCTTCAGGGGGCGCGGCACAGATACGCAGTATTTT. This gives the protein CASSFRGRGTDTQYF. The chain recombines TRBV5-4 with TRBJ2-3; 8 bases align to TRBD1. Germline values: CDR1 SGHNT, CDR2 YYREEE (reference sequence). The CDR3 is 15 residues long. V was clipped by 2 bases and J by 1 base; unmatched bases: 3.

V gene TRBV5-1 combines with J gene TRBJ1-1, with 8 bases aligning to TRBD1. After removal of 0 bases from V and 3 bases from J, the junction contained 4 bases not matched to a gene. Germline CDR1 is SGHRS and CDR2 is YFSETQ. There are 15 residues in the CDR3. In DNA form, the CDR3 reads TGCGCCAGCAGCTTGGGACAGGGGAGGCACACTGAAGCTTTCTTT. Translating it yields CASSLGQGRHTEAFF.

The rearrangement joins TRBV24-1 to TRBJ2-7, with D tentatively TRBD2 (6 bases). With 6 bases removed from V and 4 bases from J, the gap between germline ends came to 24 bases. The CDR3 contains 17 residues. Germline assignment: CDR1 KGHDR and CDR2 SFDVKD. As DNA, the CDR3 is TGTGCCACCAGTTCTAGCGAACCGCAAGAGGTGAAATACGAGCAGTACTTC. It yields the protein CATSSSEPQEVKYEQYF.

This clone came up once. The V gene is TRBV10-3, the J gene TRBJ2-6, with TRBD1 matching over 10 bases. V lost 8 bases, J lost 2 bases, and 6 bases stayed unmatched. CDR1 and CDR2 from the germline V gene are ENHRY and SYGVKD. The CDR3 totals 16 residues. Here the CDR3 DNA reads TGTGCCATCTTGACAGGGGGCGCAACTGGGGCCAACGTCCTGACTTTC. Protein: CAILTGGATGANVLTF.

The genes are TRBV2 and TRBJ1-3; 8 nucleotides agree with TRBD1. V trimming: 2 bases; J trimming: 8 bases; junction bases outside the gene matches: 8. This CDR3 spans 15 amino acids. Germline CDR1 reads SNHLY; CDR2 reads FYNNEI. The CDR3 coding sequence is TGTGCCAGCAGTGAATCCAGGGGGCGGGTTGACACCATATATTTT. The encoded protein is CASSESRGRVDTIYF. The full variable domain, its missing parts supplied by reference TRBV2 and TRBJ1-3, is EPEVTQTPSHQVTQMGQEVILRCVPISNHLYFYWYRQILGQKVEFLVSFYNNEISEKSEIFDDQFSVERPDGSNFTLKIRSTKLEDSAMYFCASSESRGRVDTIYFGEGSWLTVV.

The V call is TRBV5-6, the J call TRBJ2-2; D is uncertain. V lost 2 bases and J 7 bases, leaving 9 bases between the germline ends. There are 13 residues in the CDR3. Looked up from germline, CDR1 is SGHDT and CDR2 is YYEEEE. DNA of the CDR3: TGTGCCAGCAGCTTTAGTGGGCACGGGGAGCTGTTTTTT. Translating gives CASSFSGHGELFF.

The chain uses TRBV30 and TRBJ1-2; 9 bases match TRBD1. Germline V lookup: CDR1 GTSNPN, CDR2 SVGIG (reference sequence). This CDR3 is 13 amino acids long. With V trimmed by 8 bases and J by 6 bases, 10 bases remained unmatched. The CDR3 DNA sequence: TGTGCCGGGAAACAGGGGGCGGTGGATGGCTACACCTTC. Its translation: CAGKQGAVDGYTF.

The chain combines TRBV6-5 with TRBJ2-2; a possible D gene is TRBD2 (5 bases). The CDR3 length is 14 residues. Germline values: CDR1 MNHEY, CDR2 SVGAGI. V lost 7 bases and J lost 2, with 11 bases in between. The CDR3 is CASMSGFNTGELFF. CDR3 nucleotides: TGTGCCAGCATGTCGGGATTCAACACCGGGGAGCTGTTTTTT.

The chain has TRBV30 and TRBJ2-5; TRBD2 aligns across 15 bases. This CDR3 region has 15 residues. Germline V gene sequence: CDR1 GTSNPN, CDR2 SVGIG (reference sequence). The trim removed 2 bases at V and 4 bases at J, leaving 2 bases unmatched. The CDR3 loop is CAWSWTSGGGETQYF. CDR3 DNA sequence: TGTGCCTGGAGTTGGACTAGCGGGGGGGGAGAGACCCAGTACTTC.

This rearrangement joins TRBV10-1 to TRBJ1-5; TRBD1 might be the D (5 bases). The CDR3 covers 17 residues. Germline CDR1 and CDR2: WNHNN and SYGVQD (reference sequence). Trimming took 3 bases from V and 8 from J, leaving 23 bases between them. The CDR3 sequence is CASSDEADRPALKPQHF. As DNA, the CDR3 is TGCGCCAGCAGTGACGAGGCCGACAGACCTGCCCTAAAGCCCCAGCATTTT.

The table lists this clone with a few counts. The chain combines TRBV18 with TRBJ1-1; D possibly corresponds to TRBD1 (6 bases). V was pared by 10 bases and J by 0 bases, with 21 bases between. There are 16 residues in the CDR3. CDR1 and CDR2 from the germline V gene are KGHSH and LQKENI. CDR3 sequence reads: CATSRSGASLNTEAFF. The CDR3 DNA sequence: TGTGCCACCTCGAGGTCAGGGGCCTCCCTGAACACTGAAGCTTTCTTT. Using reference TRBV18 and TRBJ1-1 for the parts outside the CDR3, the full variable domain is NAGVMQNPRHLVRRRGQEARLRCSPMKGHSHVYWYRQLPEEGLKFMVYLQKENIIDESGMPKERFSAEFPKEGPSILRIQQVVRGDSAAYFCATSRSGASLNTEAFFGQGTRLTVV.

This clone has a handful of counts. The J gene is TRBJ1-5, the V gene TRBV6-1; D is possibly TRBD1 (6 bases). The ends were cut back, 3 bases at V and 0 bases at J, with 15 bases in the middle. Germline CDR1 MNHNS, CDR2 SASEGT. The CDR3 covers 17 residues. The CDR3 spells CASSERNSGASNQPQHF. In DNA, the CDR3 is TGTGCCAGCAGTGAGAGGAATTCAGGGGCTAGCAATCAGCCCCAGCATTTT.

The J gene is TRBJ2-7, the V gene TRBV27; possible D gene TRBD1, 5 bases. The V gene lost 0 bases and the J gene lost 4 bases, with 10 bases spanning the gap. The CDR3 has 14 residues. Germline CDR1 and CDR2: MNHEY and SMNVEV (reference sequence). CDR3 coding DNA: TGTGCCAGCAGTTTATCCCGGACAACATACGAGCAGTACTTC. This sequence encodes CASSLSRTTYEQYF.

J is TRBJ1-5 and V is TRBV28; D is perhaps TRBD1 (6 bases). Germline V gene lookup returns CDR1 MDHEN and CDR2 SYDVKM. Trimming left V 3 bases short and J 6 bases short, with 18 bases between. This CDR3 comprises 16 residues. CDR3 amino acids: CASSLEDSPASQPQHF. The CDR3 nucleotides are TGTGCCAGCAGTTTGGAGGACAGTCCGGCTTCTCAGCCCCAGCATTTT.

The table lists this clone with a few counts. This sequence joins TRBV9 and TRBJ2-5, with D tentatively TRBD2 (6 bases). Germline V gives CDR1 SGDLS, CDR2 YYNGEE. This CDR3 spans 15 amino acids. V was shortened by 0 bases and J by 10 bases, with 19 bases between the two germline ends. Here the CDR3 reads CASSVAGSRDSIQYF. As DNA, the CDR3 is TGTGCCAGCAGCGTAGCTGGGTCGCGGGATAGTATCCAGTACTTC.